Sequencing of this TCR beta chain was carried out in a study of spatial heterogeneity in lung cancer. Study-wide background: Each time, sequencing found more beta-chain sequences than alpha-chain sequences. TCR and UMI combinations that were unique each appeared, on average, more than ten times in raw reads.

By its share, this clonotype is medium-sized. Each TCR cDNA molecule carried a unique molecular identifier. Each CDR3 protein is one row after TCRdb ran MiXCR on the 5' RACE reads. The sample has 20,000 to 25,000 distinct CDR3 sequences, 4.6% seen once; the top ten hold over 7%. CDR1 is SGHAT, CDR2 FQNNGV, per germline. V gave up 1 base and J gave up 4 bases, with 9 bases separating them. The CDR3 runs to 14 residues. Regarding time point: sample taken at primary tumor resection. No cell sorting; template was whole RNA from tumor, lung tissue or PBMC. Donors were 72 untreated early-stage non-small cell lung cancer patients.

The sequenced sample was PBMCs, obtained at surgery. The TCR originated in a male donor with early-stage non-small cell lung cancer. The chain has TRBV11-2 and TRBJ2-3; D unclear. The CDR3 DNA reads as TGTGCCAGCAGCTTAGTATCATCAGCAGATACGCAGTATTTT. It codes for CASSLVSSADTQYF.